This T cell receptor (beta chain) was recovered during a study of cytomegalovirus exposure and HLA in healthy donors. V was clipped by 2 bases and J by 7 bases, with 18 bases between them. The germline gives CDR1 SGHVS, CDR2 FNYEAQ. The CDR3 consists of 17 residues. This clone was seen a handful of times. Primers included in the PCR were 60 Vbeta and 13 Jbeta primers. Only in-frame clones appear in the TCRdb table, and some are missing; sequencing was by immunoSEQ multiplex PCR. The sample lists around 100,000 clones, roughly three quarters occurring once. Specimen: PBMCs. This sequence was found in a woman aged 45 to 65 in good health and CMV-seropositive. The chain is built from TRBV7-6 and TRBJ1-6, with D perhaps matching TRBD1 (5 bases). DNA for the CDR3: TGTGCCAGCAGCTTATCTATTCGGGGAGGGACCAATTCACCCCTCCACTTT. It specifies CASSLSIRGGTNSPLHF. Full variable domain (outside the CDR3, taken from reference TRBV7-6 and TRBJ1-6): GAGVSQSPRYKVTKRGQDVALRCDPISGHVSLYWYRQALGQGPEFLTYFNYEAQQDKSGLPNDRFSAERPEGSISTLTIQRTEQRDSAMYRCASSLSIRGGTNSPLHFGNGTRLTVT.